A selection of T cell receptor beta chains follows, all from one sample in a study of blood T cells in healthy people across ages. TCRdb recomputed calls from the 5' RACE reads with MiXCR, one row per CDR3 protein. This sample has about 1.6 million distinct CDR3 sequences, with about 35% found just once. The sequenced sample consisted of blood. Receptor source: a woman aged 25-40 years in good health. Each CDR3 is given with its conserved first and last residue. The D gene is left open where the match is weak. Clone size is not always given. Where it is, it says once, few, many or a class for expanded clones.

clone_size: .
v_call: TRBV20-1
d_call: TRBD1
cdr3_length: 13
j_call: TRBJ2-5
cdr3_aa: CSATGQRQETQYF
cdr3_nt: TGCAGTGCTACGGGACAGCGTCAAGAGACCCAGTACTTC

clone_size: .
v_call: TRBV6-1
d_call: .
cdr3_length: 17
j_call: TRBJ2-6
cdr3_aa: CATKGQGGSLGANVLTF
cdr3_nt: TGTGCCACCAAGGGGCAGGGAGGATCGCTTGGGGCCAACGTCCTGACTTTC

clone_size: few
v_call: TRBV9
d_call: .
cdr3_length: 16
j_call: TRBJ2-1
cdr3_aa: CASSVYGTSSYNEQFF
cdr3_nt: TGTGCCAGCAGCGTCTACGGGACTTCGTCCTACAATGAGCAGTTCTTC

clone_size: .
v_call: TRBV20-1
d_call: TRBD1
cdr3_length: 16
j_call: TRBJ2-1
cdr3_aa: CSALNRDRGRYNEQFF
cdr3_nt: TGCAGTGCCTTGAACCGGGACAGGGGGCGTTACAATGAGCAGTTCTTC

clone_size: .
v_call: TRBV3-1
d_call: TRBD1
cdr3_length: 18
j_call: TRBJ2-7
cdr3_aa: CASSSQAPTGTGSYEQYF
cdr3_nt: TGTGCCAGCAGCTCCCAAGCCCCAACAGGGACAGGTTCTTACGAGCAGTACTTC

clone_size: few
v_call: TRBV27
d_call: .
cdr3_length: 14
j_call: TRBJ2-7
cdr3_aa: CASSSPLGGYEQYF
cdr3_nt: TGTGCCAGCAGTTCTCCCTTGGGGGGATACGAGCAGTACTTC

clone_size: many
v_call: TRBV29-1
d_call: .
cdr3_length: 14
j_call: TRBJ2-6
cdr3_aa: CSVEEDFGANVLTF
cdr3_nt: TGCAGCGTTGAAGAGGATTTTGGGGCCAACGTCCTGACTTTC

clone_size: few
v_call: TRBV5-1
d_call: .
cdr3_length: 18
j_call: TRBJ2-1
cdr3_aa: CASSLVLLAVSSYNEQFF
cdr3_nt: TGCGCCAGCAGCTTGGTTCTCCTAGCAGTTAGCTCCTACAATGAGCAGTTCTTC

clone_size: .
v_call: TRBV5-1
d_call: TRBD2
cdr3_length: 16
j_call: TRBJ2-5
cdr3_aa: CASSLDHSGAHYGQYF
cdr3_nt: TGCGCCAGCAGCTTGGACCATAGCGGGGCCCACTACGGGCAGTACTTC

clone_size: .
v_call: TRBV11-1
d_call: .
cdr3_length: 15
j_call: TRBJ2-1
cdr3_aa: CARSLGGRDLDEQFF
cdr3_nt: TGTGCCAGAAGCTTAGGTGGCAGGGACTTGGATGAGCAGTTCTTC

clone_size: .
v_call: TRBV4-2
d_call: .
cdr3_length: 13
j_call: TRBJ2-5
cdr3_aa: CASSQDPHYEQYF
cdr3_nt: TGTGCCAGCAGCCAAGATCCTCATTATGAGCAGTACTTC